The following is a T cell receptor beta chain sequence with its context. Its specificity is not known. This record belongs to a study of STAT5B mutations in CD4+ large granular lymphocyte leukemia. Study results and caveats: Main leukemic clonotypes were patient-specific, but about 26% appeared at low frequency elsewhere. Patient CD4-sorted repertoires looked more clonal than healthy CD4+ repertoires, even without putative leukemic clones.

The survey-level immunoSEQ assay was used. Sequencing was performed with immunoSEQ multiplex PCR; in TCRdb, only in-frame clones are kept and a portion is missing. The table has tens of thousands of clones, 80% to 85% seen once; the top ten hold approximately 0.32%. The TCR comes from a human donor in good health. Sequencing was done on a sample of CD4+ T cells from blood buffy coats.

The CDR3 loop is CASSQDTNTEAFF. CDR3 coding DNA: TGTGCCAGCAGTCAGGATACGAACACTGAAGCTTTCTTT. The rearrangement joins TRBV5-6 to TRBJ1-1; D not resolved. The CDR3 runs to 13 residues. Trimming took off 5 bases at V and 1 base at J, with 9 bases between the two ends. From germline, CDR1 is SGHDT and CDR2 YYEEEE.